A single sample gave rise to the 11 T cell receptor beta chains below, sequenced in a study of blood T cells in healthy people across ages. Together with a sample-barcoded 5' primer, a J-beta primer mix was included in a second PCR lasting about 7 to 11 cycles. Using its own MiXCR run on the 5' RACE reads, TCRdb lists one record per CDR3 protein. The table lists some 1.5 million distinct CDR3 sequences, 28% of them singletons. Sequenced: blood. These receptors all stem from a woman in her twenties or thirties in good health.

The chain combines TRBV10-1 with TRBJ2-3; TRBD2 agrees at 14 bases. The V segment lost 6 bases and the J segment 7 bases; nucleotides outside the gene matches: 12. Per germline, CDR1 WNHNN and CDR2 SYGVQD (reference sequence). CDR3 size: 17 residues. The CDR3: CASRAPGTSGSGNTQYF. The CDR3 coding sequence is TGCGCCAGCAGGGCCCCCGGGACTAGCGGGAGTGGAAATACGCAGTATTTT.

This clonotype was counted only a few times. This sequence joins TRBV7-3 and TRBJ1-4; 7 nucleotides align to TRBD1. Germline CDR1 is SGHTA and CDR2 is FQGTGA. The CDR3 extends over 13 amino acids. Trimming removed 5 bases from V and 5 bases from J; junction bases left unmatched: 2. CDR3 nucleotides: TGTGCCAGCAGCACAGGGGCAAATGAAAAACTGTTTTTT. It encodes CASSTGANEKLFF.

The DNA of the CDR3 is TGTGCTAGTGGACCCCGAGCGGGAGGCTCCTACAATGAGCAGTTCTTC. Translated, it gives CASGPRAGGSYNEQFF. The chain has TRBV12-5 and TRBJ2-1; 9 bases are shared with TRBD2. The CDR3 is made up of 16 amino acids. Germline CDR1 is LGHNT and CDR2 is FRNRAP. J gave up 0 bases and V 6 bases, and 6 bases lay outside the gene matches.

The CDR3 loop is CASSLGPNETQYF. As DNA, the CDR3 is TGTGCCAGCAGCTTAGGACCGAACGAGACCCAGTACTTC. The genes are TRBV7-2 and TRBJ2-5; D is unclear. The CDR3 is 13 residues long. Trimming removed 1 base at V and 5 bases at J, with 8 bases between. CDR1 SGHTA and CDR2 FQGNSA come from the germline V gene.

This rearrangement joins TRBV27 to TRBJ2-5; either TRBD1 or TRBD2 may supply D (5 bases each). The closer fit of TRBJ2-7 to the DNA end suggests the J call may be wrong. The CDR3 is 14 amino acids. From germline, CDR1 is MNHEY and CDR2 SMNVEV (reference sequence). The CDR3 loop reads CASSLPGTGYEQYF. The DNA for the CDR3 is TGTGCCAGCAGTTTACCGGGGACGGGGTACGAGCAGTACTTC.

The rearrangement joins TRBV7-9 to TRBJ2-1; TRBD2 is a possible D gene (6 bases). Per the germline V gene, CDR1 is SEHNR and CDR2 is FQNEAQ (reference sequence). V gave up 4 bases and J gave up 8 bases, with 9 bases separating them. This CDR3 region has 12 residues. DNA of the CDR3: TGTGCCAGCAGCTGGGAGGTAGATGAGCAGTTCTTC. This sequence encodes CASSWEVDEQFF.

This clonotype came up a few times. The rearrangement links TRBV12-3 or TRBV12-4 to TRBJ1-5; TRBD1 matches at 9 bases. The junction had 10 bases not matched to a gene; V was cut back by 7 bases and J by 0 bases. The CDR3 extends over 17 amino acids. The CDR3 nucleotides read TGTGCCAGCACTCCGGGACAGGGTTGGGGTAGCAATCAGCCCCAGCATTTT. Amino acids: CASTPGQGWGSNQPQHF.

This clonotype was seen repeatedly, ten times or more. This rearrangement joins TRBV24-1 to TRBJ2-7, with TRBD1 matching 10 bases. CDR3 size: 15 residues. Losses at the gene ends were 3 bases for V and 6 bases for J; bases not matched to a gene: 7. Germline values: CDR1 KGHDR, CDR2 SFDVKD. CDR3 in DNA: TGTGCCACCAGTGATATGCGGGACAGGGGAGGCGAGCAGTACTTC. It is translated as CATSDMRDRGGEQYF.

The rearrangement links TRBV11-2 to TRBJ2-5, with D maybe TRBD2 (5 bases). The V end was cut by 2 bases, the J end by 11 bases, with 21 bases between. This CDR3 has 15 residues. Germline V gene data show CDR1 as SGHAT and CDR2 as FQNNGV. The CDR3 DNA reads as TGTGCCAGCAGCTTATTCGGGGATCCTATATTGGAGCAGTACTTC. Encoded protein: CASSLFGDPILEQYF.

The chain is built from TRBV28 and TRBJ2-7; D is unresolved. The germline V and J ends were trimmed by 7 bases and 5 bases, with 9 bases remaining between them. The CDR3 is 11 residues long. The V gene's germline CDR1 is MDHEN and CDR2 SYDVKM. CDR3 residues: CASTDRDEQYF. In DNA form, the CDR3 reads TGTGCCAGCACGGACCGGGACGAGCAGTACTTC.

The chain has TRBV6-5 and TRBJ1-4; D might be TRBD1 (5 bases). CDR3 length equals 14 residues. The V gene's germline CDR1 is MNHEY and CDR2 SVGAGI. V lost 6 bases and J lost 8, with 16 bases in between. CDR3 in DNA: TGTGCCAGCAGGGGGGGACGCATGGAGGAAAAACTGTTTTTT. As protein: CASRGGRMEEKLFF.